This T cell receptor (beta chain) was documented in a study of blood T cells in healthy people across ages (dated by TCRdb to between 2015 and 2016). About the study as a whole: In model experiments, template switching captured about one uniquely barcoded TCR beta cDNA molecule for every two T cells. The study measured age-related changes in TCR beta repertoire diversity using deep sequencing normalized with unique cDNA molecular identifiers. Four age groups were formed from the donors: young (average about 17 years), middle-aged (around 41), aged (around 62) and long-lived (more than 75). Two additional independent replicas of 1 million unique cDNA reads from the same blood draw were analyzed for two donors (one aged 18 to 29 and one aged 80 or older).

The research as a whole found: Compared with the aged group, more naive CD4+ T cells, fewer expanded clones and increased TCR diversity were shown by the long-lived group, suggesting age selection. Total diversity estimates from one million sequenced T cells were considered lower bounds and underestimates. Because the CMV infection status of the donors was unknown, age-related changes in expanded clonotypes may potentially have been confounded. Because profiling used bulk unsorted PBMCs, naive and antigen-experienced compartments could not be compared conclusively. Observed TCR beta diversity correlated strongly with the percentage of naive T cells measured by flow cytometry. Observed TCR beta diversity per million T cells fell roughly linearly with age, and a significant reduction was already apparent by age approximately 40.

A remark on this clonotype: What this receptor recognizes is not known. No clone much larger than this one lies a single base away; base qualities are absent.

Taken from cysteine to phenylalanine, the CDR3 has 15 residues. Only the CDR3 DNA is retained, 45 bases long and in frame from the first base. CDR1 LNHNV and CDR2 YYDKDF are derived from the germline V gene (reference sequence). V loses 3 bases at its end and J loses 5 bases; junction bases beyond the gene matches: 6. The donors were roughly 38 Caucasian individuals from Russia, aged roughly 6 to 100 years, who were systemically healthy. Each donor gave about 9.8 milliliters of peripheral blood, drawn into EDTA-treated Vacutainer tubes. Ficoll-Paque density-gradient centrifugation was used to isolate PBMCs, with at least 6.5 million per sample. Trizol reagent was used to extract total RNA from PBMCs, with at least 6 micrograms per sample. Naive CD45RAhigh/CD27high T cell percentages were measured by flow cytometry on a PBMC aliquot from every donor. The receptor library was made with 5' RACE. Sequenced using an Illumina HiSeq 2500. A second about 7 to 11 cycle PCR used a sample-barcoded 5' primer and a J-beta primer mix. Each TCR beta cDNA molecule received a unique molecular identifier from a template-switch 5' adaptor carrying 12 random nucleotides. Each sample yielded at least 3 million CDR3-containing paired-end reads. First-strand cDNA was synthesized from all RNA with the Mint cDNA synthesis kit, primed by a TRBC-specific oligonucleotide. All cDNA was treated with uracil-DNA glycosylase and then went through a first 18-cycle PCR with the universal primers M1SS and BC2_uni_R. As for the original processing: For normalization, 1 million high-quality reads, each with a distinct molecular identifier, were randomly selected from each sample. Instead of being binned into consensus sequences, reads that shared molecular identifiers were thrown out. MiTCR, set to a Q25 quality threshold and the strictest error-elimination algorithm, was used for CDR3 identification, clonotype clustering and error correction. A nonparametric unseen species model using Euler transformation provided a lower-bound estimate of total TCR beta diversity. The raw public data were reprocessed by TCRdb itself: fastp quality trimming at Q25, MiXCR clonotype calling, in-frame beta chains only. A single entry per CDR3 protein holds the most common genes and DNA from its merged rows. The V and J calls and clone size come from TCRdb's table, not from the authors' own analysis. This sample lists 500,000 to 550,000 distinct CDR3 sequences; more than 20% were detected once. The ten largest make up approximately 10% of the sample.

The same data also went into a second study, on T cells of mothers and their children. As noted in the second study: Donors were nine systemically healthy Caucasian individuals: three mothers and their six children. cDNA synthesis used all of the extracted RNA, with approximately 1.4 ug of RNA in each 15 ul reaction. Sample barcodes and 2-4 random nucleotides were added via the M1S primer in the second PCR. Each mother yielded over 8 million TCR beta CDR3 reads and each child roughly 3 million reads. Thymic selection similarly shapes TCR recombination output in related and unrelated pairs, with minor effect from inherited differences. Normalized repertoire overlap was always found to be slightly, but never significantly, higher in related mother-child pairs than in unrelated mother-child pairs. With a sensitivity of about 100 clones per million clonotypes, no persistent microchimeric T cell clones were detected. The study used deep NGS to compare TCR beta repertoires of mothers and children, seeking features distinguishing related mother-child pairs from unrelated individuals. Mothers averaged about 37 +/- 4 years of age and children averaged about 10 +/- 4 years. Libraries were sequenced on Illumina HiSeq 2000 with 100+100 nt paired-end reads after adapter ligation with NEBNext reagents. Mother and child libraries were prepared a month apart and sequenced in separate runs to prevent cross-contamination. For each donor, somewhere between roughly 450,000 and 2,000,000 distinct TCR beta clonotypes were identified. Naive TCR beta clonotypes were estimated from low-frequency clonotypes matched to each donor's FACS-determined naive share, without sorting.

The chain employs TRBV15 and TRBJ1-5; TRBD1 lines up with 8 middle nucleotides. This receptor was taken from a boy aged 5-17 years in good health. The specimen sequenced was blood. The CDR3 loop reads CATSSKDRAHQPQHF. The nucleotide sequence is given as TGTGCCACCAGCAGTAAGGACAGGGCCCATCAGCCCCAGCATTTT. This CDR3, with the reference TRBV15 and TRBJ1-5 proteins standing in past its ends, gives the full variable domain DAMVIQNPRYQVTQFGKPVTLSCSQTLNHNVMYWYQQKSSQAPKLLFHYYDKDFNNEADTPDNFQSRRPNTSFCFLDIRSPGLGDTAMYLCATSSKDRAHQPQHFGDGTRLSIL.